This T cell receptor (beta chain) came from a study of cytomegalovirus exposure and HLA in healthy donors. This CDR3 region has 15 residues. After removal of 5 bases from V and 8 bases from J, the junction contained 11 bases not matched to a gene. Germline V gene sequence: CDR1 MNHEY, CDR2 SMNVEV (reference sequence). In its sample, this clone was seen once. The PCR used 60 Vbeta and 13 Jbeta primers. TCRdb's copy holds only in-frame clones and misses some; the assay was immunoSEQ multiplex PCR. The sample has 85,000 to 100,000 clones, 77% seen once; the top ten hold approximately 4.4%. The source is a woman aged 40-49 years in good health and CMV-seronegative. This chain uses TRBV27 with TRBJ1-2, with 10 bases aligning to TRBD1. Sequencing used PBMCs. DNA of the CDR3: TGTGCCAGCAGTGGATCCGGGACAGGGGAGAGGGGCTACACCTTC. Protein: CASSGSGTGERGYTF.